These T cell receptor beta chains were read from a single sample in a study of T cell responses to AZD1222 COVID-19 vaccine. Clones were read by immunoSEQ multiplex PCR, and TCRdb kept only the in-frame ones, dropping some. In the table there are 150,000 or so clones, 90% to 95% of which are singletons. Source: peripheral blood, taken on day 0 of AZD1222 vaccination. The receptor set was obtained from an adult in good health. Both conserved end residues are part of each CDR3. Fields, in order: V gene, J gene, D gene, clone size, CDR3 protein, CDR3 DNA. The D gene is left open where the match is weak. Clone size is given for some rows only: seen once, a few or many times, or a class if the clone is expanded.

TRBV28,TRBJ2-3,.,.,CASSLERSTDTQYF,TGTGCCAGCAGTTTAGAGCGTAGCACAGATACGCAGTATTTT
TRBV28,TRBJ2-1,TRBD1,.,CASSLTGVMNEQFF,TGTGCCAGCAGTTTGACAGGGGTGATGAATGAGCAGTTCTTC
TRBV6-5,TRBJ1-4,.,.,CASSFRWGTDNEKLFF,TGTGCCAGCAGTTTCCGTTGGGGGACGGATAATGAAAAACTGTTTTTT
TRBV28,TRBJ1-1,.,.,CASSFSGSEAFF,TGTGCCAGCAGTTTCTCGGGGAGTGAAGCTTTCTTT
TRBV28,TRBJ2-3,.,.,CASSLLHQGPNTQYF,TGTGCCAGCAGTTTATTGCACCAGGGGCCGAATACGCAGTATTTT
TRBV30,TRBJ1-6,.,once,CAWSVPGFGSPLHF,TGTGCCTGGAGTGTACCAGGATTCGGTTCACCCCTCCACTTT
TRBV18,TRBJ2-5,.,.,CASSPPSRSRGRGETQYF,TGTGCCAGCTCACCACCATCCCGCAGTAGGGGTCGGGGAGAGACCCAGTACTTC
TRBV7-8,TRBJ2-3,.,.,CASSLAPEDRGTDTQYF,TGTGCCAGCAGCTTAGCCCCGGAGGACAGAGGCACAGATACGCAGTATTTT
TRBV6-2/TRBV6-3,TRBJ2-5,TRBD2,once,CASSQRLAGGPQETQYF,TGTGCCAGCAGCCAACGACTAGCGGGAGGGCCCCAAGAGACCCAGTACTTC
TRBV15,TRBJ2-3,.,.,CATSRNTPPDTQYF,TGTGCCACCAGCAGGAACACTCCCCCAGATACGCAGTATTTT
TRBV9,TRBJ2-1,TRBD1,.,CASSVEGGAFFEQFF,TGTGCCAGCAGCGTAGAAGGGGGCGCATTTTTTGAGCAGTTCTTC
TRBV24-1,TRBJ1-2,.,.,CATSDLHPDRSRHPSNYGYTF,TGTGCCACCAGTGATTTGCACCCTGACAGAAGCCGTCATCCCAGTAACTATGGCTACACCTTC
TRBV6-2/TRBV6-3,TRBJ2-1,.,.,CASSIEGSAYNEQFF,TGTGCCAGCAGTATCGAGGGTAGCGCCTACAATGAGCAGTTCTTC
TRBV28,TRBJ1-3,.,.,CGTRDLSSGNTIYF,TGTGGGACCAGGGATCTTTCCTCTGGAAACACCATATATTTT
TRBV9,TRBJ1-1,.,.,CASTPGVGTEAFF,TGTGCCAGCACCCCCGGGGTGGGCACTGAAGCTTTCTTT
TRBV6-5,TRBJ1-1,TRBD1,once,CASTSTGWTEAFF,TGTGCCAGCACCTCGACAGGGTGGACTGAAGCTTTCTTT
TRBV24-1,TRBJ2-2,.,.,CATSDPRGGGLSDTGELFF,TGTGCCACCAGTGACCCGAGGGGGGGCGGCCTTAGCGACACCGGGGAGCTGTTTTTT